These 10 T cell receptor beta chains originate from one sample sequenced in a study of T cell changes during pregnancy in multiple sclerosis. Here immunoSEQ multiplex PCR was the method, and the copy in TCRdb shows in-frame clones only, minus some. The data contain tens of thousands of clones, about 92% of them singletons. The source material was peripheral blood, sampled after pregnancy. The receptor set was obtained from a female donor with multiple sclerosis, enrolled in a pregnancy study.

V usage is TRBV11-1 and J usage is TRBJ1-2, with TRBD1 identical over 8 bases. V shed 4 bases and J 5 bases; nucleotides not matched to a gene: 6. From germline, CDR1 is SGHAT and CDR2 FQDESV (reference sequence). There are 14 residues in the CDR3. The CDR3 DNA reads TGTGCCAGCAGCTGGGGACAGGAGAGTTATGGCTACACCTTC. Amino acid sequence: CASSWGQESYGYTF.

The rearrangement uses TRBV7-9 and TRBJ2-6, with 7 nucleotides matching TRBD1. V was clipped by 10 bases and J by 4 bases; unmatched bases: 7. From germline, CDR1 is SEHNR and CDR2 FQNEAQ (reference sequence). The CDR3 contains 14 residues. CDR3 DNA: TGTGCCACCCTACAGGGGTACGGGGCCAACGTCCTGACTTTC. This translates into CATLQGYGANVLTF.

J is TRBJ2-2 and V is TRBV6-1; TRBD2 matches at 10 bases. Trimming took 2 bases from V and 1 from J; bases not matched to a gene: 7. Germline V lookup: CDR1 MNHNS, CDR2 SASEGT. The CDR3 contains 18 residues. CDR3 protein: CASSELPGLAVNTGELFF. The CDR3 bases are TGTGCCAGCAGTGAACTCCCCGGACTAGCGGTGAACACCGGGGAGCTGTTTTTT.

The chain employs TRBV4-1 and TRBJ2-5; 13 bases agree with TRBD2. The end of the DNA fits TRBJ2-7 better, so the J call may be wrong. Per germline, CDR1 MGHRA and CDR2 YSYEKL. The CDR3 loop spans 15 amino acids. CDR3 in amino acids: CASSQLGLAGDEQYF. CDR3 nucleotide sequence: TGCGCCAGCAGCCAACTCGGACTAGCGGGAGACGAGCAGTACTTC.

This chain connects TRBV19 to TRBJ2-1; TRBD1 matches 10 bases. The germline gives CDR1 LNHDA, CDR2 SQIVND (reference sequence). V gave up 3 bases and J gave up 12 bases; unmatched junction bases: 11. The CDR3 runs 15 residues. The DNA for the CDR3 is TGTGCCAGTAGTATGGGGGACAGGGGAGGGTTCGGGCAGTTCTTC. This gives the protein CASSMGDRGGFGQFF.

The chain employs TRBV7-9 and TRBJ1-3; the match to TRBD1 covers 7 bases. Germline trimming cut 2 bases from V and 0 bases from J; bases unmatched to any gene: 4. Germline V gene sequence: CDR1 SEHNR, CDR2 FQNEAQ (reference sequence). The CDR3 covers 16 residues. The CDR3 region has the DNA TGTGCCAGCAGCTTATTAGGGGGCCTCTCTGGAAACACCATATATTTT. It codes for CASSLLGGLSGNTIYF.

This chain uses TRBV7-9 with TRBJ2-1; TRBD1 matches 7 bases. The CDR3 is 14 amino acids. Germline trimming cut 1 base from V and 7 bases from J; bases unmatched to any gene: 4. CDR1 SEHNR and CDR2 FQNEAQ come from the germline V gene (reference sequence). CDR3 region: CASSLDVTGNEQFF. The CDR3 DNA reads TGTGCCAGCAGCTTAGATGTGACAGGGAATGAGCAGTTCTTC.

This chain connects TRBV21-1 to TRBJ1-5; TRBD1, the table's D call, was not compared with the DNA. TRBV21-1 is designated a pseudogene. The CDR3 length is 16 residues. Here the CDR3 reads CASSTWTGRQDQPQHF. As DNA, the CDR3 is TGTGCCAGCAGCACGTGGACAGGGAGACAAGATCAGCCCCAGCATTTT.

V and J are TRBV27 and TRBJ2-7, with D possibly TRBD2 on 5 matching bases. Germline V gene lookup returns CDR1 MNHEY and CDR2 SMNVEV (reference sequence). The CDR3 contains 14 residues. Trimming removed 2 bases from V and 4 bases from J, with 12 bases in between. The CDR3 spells CASSLRGILYEQYF. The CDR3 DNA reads TGTGCCAGCAGTTTAAGAGGGATCTTGTACGAGCAGTACTTC.

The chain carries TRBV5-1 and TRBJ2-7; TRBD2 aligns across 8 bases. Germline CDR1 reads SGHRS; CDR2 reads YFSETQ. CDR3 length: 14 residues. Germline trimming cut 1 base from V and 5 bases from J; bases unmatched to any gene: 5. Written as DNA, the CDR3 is TGCGCCAGCAGCTTGTTCGAGCGGGAGAACGAGCAGTACTTC. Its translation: CASSLFERENEQYF.